Listed below are T cell receptor beta chains from one sample, sequenced in a study of T cell responses to AZD1222 COVID-19 vaccine. Generated by immunoSEQ multiplex PCR, the TCRdb table keeps only in-frame clones and is missing some. The sample shows roughly 110,000 clones, approximately 87% of them seen only once. The sequenced sample was peripheral blood, obtained on day 0 of AZD1222 vaccination. The source is an adult in good health. Both conserved end residues are part of each CDR3. D genes are given only for firm matches.

.	TRBV30	TRBJ1-3	CAWSPIGPGNTIYF
TRBD2	TRBV6-2/TRBV6-3	TRBJ2-2	CASSSGRAPTGELFF
.	TRBV9	TRBJ2-7	CASSPGWVNEQYF
.	TRBV7-9	TRBJ2-1	CASSRTTISYNEQFF
TRBD1	TRBV28	TRBJ2-7	CASTRSGTGRSYEQYF
.	TRBV3-1/TRBV3-2	TRBJ1-2	CASSRSVGGYTF
.	TRBV9	TRBJ2-3	CASSVPGTDMQYF
.	TRBV19	TRBJ2-7	CASSISIGSSYEQYF
.	TRBV21-1	TRBJ2-2	CARTGEAGELFF
.	TRBV5-1	TRBJ2-3	CASSLDGSADTQYF
TRBD1	TRBV9	TRBJ2-2	CASSVVGGATGELFF
TRBD2	TRBV14	TRBJ2-5	CASSQDRTSRETQYF
.	TRBV4-3	TRBJ1-5	CASSPRPGSGAQHF
.	TRBV6-1	TRBJ1-1	CASSDKISGEEAFF
TRBD1	TRBV29-1	TRBJ1-1	CSAGTGWNTEAFF
TRBD2	TRBV18	TRBJ2-7	CASSPGEGYEQYF
TRBD1	TRBV29-1	TRBJ2-7	CSVEGTGTYEQYF
TRBD2	TRBV6-2/TRBV6-3	TRBJ2-5	CASSGTSRSETQYF